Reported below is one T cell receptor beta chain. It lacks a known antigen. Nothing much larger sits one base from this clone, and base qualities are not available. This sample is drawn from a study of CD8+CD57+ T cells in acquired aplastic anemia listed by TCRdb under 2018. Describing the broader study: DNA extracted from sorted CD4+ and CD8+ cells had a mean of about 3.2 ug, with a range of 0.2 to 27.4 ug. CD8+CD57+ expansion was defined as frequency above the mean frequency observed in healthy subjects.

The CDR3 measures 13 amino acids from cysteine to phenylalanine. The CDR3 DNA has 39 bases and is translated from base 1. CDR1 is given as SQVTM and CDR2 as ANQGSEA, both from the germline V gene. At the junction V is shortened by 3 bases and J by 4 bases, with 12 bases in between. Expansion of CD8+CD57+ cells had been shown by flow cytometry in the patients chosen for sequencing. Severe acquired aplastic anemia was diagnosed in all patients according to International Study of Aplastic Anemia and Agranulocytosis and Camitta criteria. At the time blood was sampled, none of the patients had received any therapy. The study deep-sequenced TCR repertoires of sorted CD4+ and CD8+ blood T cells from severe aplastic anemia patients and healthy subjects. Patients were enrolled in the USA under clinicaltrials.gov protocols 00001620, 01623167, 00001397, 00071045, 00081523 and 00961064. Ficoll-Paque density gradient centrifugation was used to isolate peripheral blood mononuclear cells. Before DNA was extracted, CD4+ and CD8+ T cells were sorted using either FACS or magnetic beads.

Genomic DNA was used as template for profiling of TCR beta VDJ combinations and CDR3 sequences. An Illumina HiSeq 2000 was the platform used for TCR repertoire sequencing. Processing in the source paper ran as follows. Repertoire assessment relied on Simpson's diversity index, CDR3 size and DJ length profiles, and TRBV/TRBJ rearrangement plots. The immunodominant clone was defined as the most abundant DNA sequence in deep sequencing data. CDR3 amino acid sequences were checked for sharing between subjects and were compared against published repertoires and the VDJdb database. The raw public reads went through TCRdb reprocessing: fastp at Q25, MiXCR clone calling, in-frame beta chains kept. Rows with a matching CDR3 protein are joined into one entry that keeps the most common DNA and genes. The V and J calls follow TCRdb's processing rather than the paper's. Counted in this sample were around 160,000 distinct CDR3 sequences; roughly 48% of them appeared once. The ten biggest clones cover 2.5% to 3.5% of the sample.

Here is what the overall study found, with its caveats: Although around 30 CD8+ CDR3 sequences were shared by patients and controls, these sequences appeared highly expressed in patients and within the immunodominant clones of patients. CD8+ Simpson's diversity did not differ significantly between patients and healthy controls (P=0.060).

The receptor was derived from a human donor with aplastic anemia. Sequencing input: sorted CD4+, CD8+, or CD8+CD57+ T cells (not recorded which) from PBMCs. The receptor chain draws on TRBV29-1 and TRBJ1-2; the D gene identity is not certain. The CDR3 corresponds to CSVDRAGTYGYTF. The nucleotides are TGCAGCGTTGATCGGGCAGGAACCTATGGCTACACCTTC.